This TCR beta chain was sequenced for a study of sequential checkpoint blockade in melanoma. Study context: Both treatment sequences were followed by maintenance nivolumab.

Treatment denoted: randomized to nivolumab then ipilimumab (arm A) or the reverse (arm B). Profiled with immunoSEQ multiplex PCR; TCRdb holds only in-frame clones, not every one. The sample shows fewer than 4,500 clones, roughly 21% of them seen only once. The CDR3 runs to 12 residues. Per germline, CDR1 MNHGY and CDR2 SAAAGT. This clone has just a few counts. Mismatch with germline at one junction end may stem from a read error. The rearrangement uses TRBV6-8 and TRBJ1-1, with 7 bases matching TRBD1. The source material was tumor tissue (inferred from file names), sampled from a patient given nivolumab and ipilimumab in sequence. The receptor's source is a human patient with melanoma. Some clones in this sample may be carry-over from other donors' samples. CDR3 bases: TGTGCCATCAGTCCAGGGGGGGCTGAAGCTTTCTTT. It specifies CAISPGGAEAFF.